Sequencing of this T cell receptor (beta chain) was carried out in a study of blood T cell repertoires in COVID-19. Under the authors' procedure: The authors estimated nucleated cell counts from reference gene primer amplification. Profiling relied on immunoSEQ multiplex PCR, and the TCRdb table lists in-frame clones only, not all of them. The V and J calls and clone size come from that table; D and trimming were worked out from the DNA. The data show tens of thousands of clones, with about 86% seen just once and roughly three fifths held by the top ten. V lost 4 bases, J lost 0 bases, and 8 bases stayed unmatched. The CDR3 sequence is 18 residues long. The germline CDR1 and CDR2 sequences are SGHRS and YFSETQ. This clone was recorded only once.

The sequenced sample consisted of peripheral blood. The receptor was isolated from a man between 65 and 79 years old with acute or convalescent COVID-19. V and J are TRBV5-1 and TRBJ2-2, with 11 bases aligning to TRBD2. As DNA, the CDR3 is TGCGCCAGCAGCGGAGGACTAGCGGGTAGCGCGAACACCGGGGAGCTGTTTTTT. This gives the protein CASSGGLAGSANTGELFF.